The 26 T cell receptor beta chains in this list originate from one sample, sequenced in a study of blood T cell repertoires in COVID-19. Produced via immunoSEQ multiplex PCR; TCRdb's table is partial and in-frame only. This sample yields about 86,000 clones, of which 80% to 85% are seen a single time; roughly a third belongs to the top ten. Sequenced sample: peripheral blood. These receptors were collected from a woman over 75 with active or convalescent COVID-19.

The chain has TRBV18 and TRBJ1-2, with 7 bases identical to TRBD1. V gave up 4 bases and J gave up 5 bases; unmatched junction bases: 10. Germline V gives CDR1 KGHSH, CDR2 LQKENI. The CDR3 covers 15 residues. The CDR3 DNA sequence: TGTGCCAGCTCACGGTCCCTTGGGACAGATTATGGCTACACCTTC. Translating it yields CASSRSLGTDYGYTF. The entire variable domain, with the rest obtained from reference TRBV18 and TRBJ1-2, is as follows: NAGVMQNPRHLVRRRGQEARLRCSPMKGHSHVYWYRQLPEEGLKFMVYLQKENIIDESGMPKERFSAEFPKEGPSILRIQQVVRGDSAAYFCASSRSLGTDYGYTFGSGTRLTVV.

V usage is TRBV6-1 and J usage is TRBJ1-1; a weak D match, TRBD1 (5 bases). The CDR3 has 13 amino acids. V lost 1 base and J 4 bases, leaving 7 bases between the germline ends. Germline loops: CDR1 MNHNS, CDR2 SASEGT. The CDR3 nucleotides are TGTGCCAGCAGTGAAGAGGGGTGCACTGAAGCTTTCTTT. Translation gives CASSEEGCTEAFF.

The CDR3 DNA reads TGTGCCAGCAGACCACACCGGGGTTATAATGAAAAACTGTTTTTT. This translates into CASRPHRGYNEKLFF. V gene TRBV28 combines with J gene TRBJ1-4, with D hard to call. The CDR3 runs 15 residues. Germline CDR1 and CDR2: MDHEN and SYDVKM. Between the trimmed V and J ends, which lost 6 bases and 4 bases, there was a span of 15 bases.

V and J are TRBV19 and TRBJ2-7, with TRBD2 matching 7 bases. Losses at the gene ends were 3 bases for V and 2 bases for J; bases not matched to a gene: 7. Germline assignment: CDR1 LNHDA and CDR2 SQIVND (reference sequence). The CDR3 is 15 amino acids. The CDR3 DNA follows: TGTGCCAGTAGTATTGAAAGCGGGGTTACCTACGAGCAGTACTTC. The encoded protein is CASSIESGVTYEQYF. Looking up the rest from reference TRBV19 and TRBJ2-7 gives the full variable domain: DGGITQSPKYLFRKEGQNVTLSCEQNLNHDAMYWYRQDPGQGLRLIYYSQIVNDFQKGDIAEGYSVSREKKESFPLTVTSAQKNPTAFYLCASSIESGVTYEQYFGPGTRLTVT.

The CDR3 DNA reads as TGCGCCAGCAGCTTGGAGGGGATAGGGGAGCTGTTTTTT. As protein: CASSLEGIGELFF. The chain recombines TRBV5-1 with TRBJ2-2; perhaps TRBD1 as D (5 bases). Trimming stripped 0 bases from V and 8 bases from J, with 8 bases between. In germline, CDR1 is SGHRS, CDR2 YFSETQ. The length of the CDR3 is 13 residues.

The rearrangement uses TRBV19 and TRBJ1-5; TRBD1 aligns across 8 bases. CDR3 length: 15 amino acids. The germline gives CDR1 LNHDA, CDR2 SQIVND (reference sequence). J lost 5 bases, V lost 2 bases, and 5 bases had no gene match. The CDR3 coding sequence is TGTGCCAGTAGTATAAGGGCAGGGGGCCATCAGCCCCAGCATTTT. Translating gives CASSIRAGGHQPQHF. Based on the CDR3 plus reference TRBV19 and TRBJ1-5, the full variable domain is DGGITQSPKYLFRKEGQNVTLSCEQNLNHDAMYWYRQDPGQGLRLIYYSQIVNDFQKGDIAEGYSVSREKKESFPLTVTSAQKNPTAFYLCASSIRAGGHQPQHFGDGTRLSIL.

The chain links TRBV27 to TRBJ2-2, with D unclear. The CDR3 is made up of 15 amino acids. Per the germline V gene, CDR1 is MNHEY and CDR2 is SMNVEV (reference sequence). The V gene lost 6 bases and the J gene lost 1 base, with 12 bases spanning the gap. CDR3 region: CASRLTSWNTGELFF. As DNA, the CDR3 is TGTGCCAGCAGACTCACGTCGTGGAACACCGGGGAGCTGTTTTTT.

The chain couples TRBV28 to TRBJ2-7; possible D gene TRBD2, 7 bases. V was trimmed by 6 bases and J by 3 bases, leaving 15 bases between them. The CDR3 runs 14 residues. CDR1 is MDHEN and CDR2 is SYDVKM in the germline V gene. CDR3 coding DNA: TGTGCCAGCAGCCGGGGGGACACCTTCTACGAGCAGTACTTC. Translation gives CASSRGDTFYEQYF.

The chain links TRBV7-9 to TRBJ2-5, with TRBD2 as a possible D gene (6 bases). Germline V gene sequence: CDR1 SEHNR, CDR2 FQNEAQ (reference sequence). V was clipped by 2 bases and J by 12 bases, with 10 bases between them. This CDR3 is built from 11 residues. This chain's CDR3 is CASSLRDLEYF. The CDR3 nucleotides are TGTGCCAGCAGCTTAAGGGACTTGGAGTACTTC.

V is TRBV6-2 or TRBV6-3 and J is TRBJ2-1; no reliable D call. Trimming removed 0 bases from V and 6 bases from J, with 9 bases in between. The CDR3 length is 14 residues. Germline V gene sequence: CDR1 MNHEY, CDR2 SVGEGT. As DNA, the CDR3 is TGTGCCAGCAGTTACTCGTATATTCCCAATGAGCAGTTCTTC. This codes for CASSYSYIPNEQFF.

This chain uses TRBV4-1 with TRBJ2-3; TRBD1 is a possible D gene (6 bases). The CDR3 contains 15 residues. Trimming shortened V by 2 bases and J by 1 base, and 10 bases separated the two germline ends. Germline CDR1 reads MGHRA; CDR2 reads YSYEKL. The CDR3 DNA reads as TGCGCCAGCAGCCAAAGATACAGGGGCACAGATACGCAGTATTTT. Protein sequence: CASSQRYRGTDTQYF.

This chain joins TRBV9 and TRBJ2-4; D is possibly TRBD1 (6 bases). The CDR3 sequence is 14 residues long. Trimming took 3 bases from V and 9 from J, leaving 16 bases between them. Germline V CDR1 and CDR2: SGDLS, YYNGEE. The CDR3 DNA is TGTGCCAGCAGCGGTTGGGACAACGAGGGCATTCAGTACTTC. This sequence encodes CASSGWDNEGIQYF.

This rearrangement joins TRBV5-1 to TRBJ2-3; TRBD2 matches 7 bases. J lost 4 bases, V lost 5 bases, and 16 bases had no gene match. The germline V gene encodes CDR1 SGHRS and CDR2 YFSETQ. The CDR3 is 17 residues long. The CDR3: CASSPVAGAFSPDTQYF. CDR3 DNA sequence: TGCGCCAGCAGTCCTGTGGCGGGAGCCTTCTCGCCAGATACGCAGTATTTT.

This clone was observed a handful of times. V and J are TRBV5-4 and TRBJ1-4; 8 nucleotides align to TRBD1. The CDR3 loop spans 16 amino acids. Germline CDR1 and CDR2: SGHNT and YYREEE (reference sequence). Trimming cost V 4 bases and J 8 bases; bases outside gene matches: 13. DNA for the CDR3: TGTGCCAGCAGCCCGGGACAGGCTTTCACTTTGGAAAAACTGTTTTTT. This translates into CASSPGQAFTLEKLFF.

V usage is TRBV3-1 (or the pseudogene TRBV3-2) and J usage is TRBJ2-1; 7 nucleotides match TRBD2. The CDR3 is 15 amino acids. V gave up 0 bases and J gave up 9 bases; unmatched junction bases: 8. Germline assignment: CDR1 LGHDT and CDR2 YNNKEL (reference sequence). The CDR3 reads CASSQDSGSGGEQFF. In DNA form, the CDR3 reads TGTGCCAGCAGCCAAGATAGTGGGTCGGGGGGTGAGCAGTTCTTC.

V and J are TRBV11-3 and TRBJ1-4; 10 positions match TRBD1. This CDR3 comprises 15 residues. Germline CDR1 and CDR2: SGHNT and YENEEA. V lost 5 bases, J lost 7 bases, and 7 bases stayed unmatched. CDR3 sequence (DNA): TGTGCCAGCAGCCCCCGGACAGGGGGACTTGAAAAACTGTTTTTT. It is translated as CASSPRTGGLEKLFF.

The rearrangement links TRBV5-6 to TRBJ2-1; the D gene is possibly TRBD2 (6 bases). The CDR3 sequence is 16 residues long. Trimming cost V 3 bases and J 5 bases, with 18 bases left between them. CDR1 SGHDT and CDR2 YYEEEE come from the germline V gene. The CDR3 reads CASSWRGPSWNNEQFF. The CDR3 DNA sequence: TGTGCCAGCAGCTGGAGGGGACCCTCGTGGAACAATGAGCAGTTCTTC. Full variable domain (remainder filled in from reference TRBV5-6 and TRBJ2-1): DAGVTQSPTHLIKTRGQQVTLRCSPKSGHDTVSWYQQALGQGPQFIFQYYEEEERQRGNFPDRFSGHQFPNYSSELNVNALLLGDSALYLCASSWRGPSWNNEQFFGPGTRLTVL.

V gene TRBV10-3 combines with J gene TRBJ1-3; D not resolved. Germline CDR1 and CDR2: ENHRY and SYGVKD. This CDR3 has 16 residues. V lost 4 bases and J lost 0, with 13 bases in between. This chain's CDR3 is CAISAVAVSSGNTIYF. CDR3 in DNA: TGTGCCATCAGTGCCGTAGCCGTAAGCTCTGGAAACACCATATATTTT.

CDR3 DNA: TGTGCCAGCACCCCAAGACAGGGGATATCAACTAATGAAAAACTGTTTTTT. Translation: CASTPRQGISTNEKLFF. V is TRBV19 and J is TRBJ1-4; 8 bases map to TRBD1. This CDR3 is 17 amino acids long. V was pared by 9 bases and J by 0 bases, with 12 bases of the junction left unmatched. The germline V gene encodes CDR1 LNHDA and CDR2 SQIVND (reference sequence).

The J gene is TRBJ1-2, the V gene TRBV7-3; D might be TRBD1 (6 bases). This CDR3 contains 16 residues. Trimming pared 0 bases from V and 4 bases from J, leaving 15 bases between. CDR1 SGHTA and CDR2 FQGTGA come from the germline V gene. For the CDR3, the DNA is TGTGCCAGCAGCTTAACCCACTCCAGGGGAGCCTATGGCTACACCTTC. Amino acid sequence: CASSLTHSRGAYGYTF.

The rearrangement joins TRBV12-3 or TRBV12-4 to TRBJ2-3; TRBD2 might be the D (5 bases). V was pared by 8 bases and J by 0 bases, with 9 bases between. The CDR3 has 13 amino acids. CDR3 coding DNA: TGTGCCAGCGACGGCGGGAGCACAGATACGCAGTATTTT. Protein: CASDGGSTDTQYF.

The chain combines TRBV6-2 or TRBV6-3 with TRBJ1-1; D uncertain. Trimming shortened V by 2 bases and J by 2 bases, and 9 bases separated the two germline ends. Germline V gene lookup returns CDR1 MNHEY and CDR2 SVGEGT. This CDR3 region has 14 residues. For the CDR3, the DNA is TGTGCCAGCAGTTACCATCGGGTTAACACTGAAGCTTTCTTT. Its protein product is CASSYHRVNTEAFF.

The chain has TRBV19 and TRBJ1-5; D is undetermined. The CDR3 is 14 amino acids. V lost 4 bases and J 4 bases, leaving 11 bases between the germline ends. The germline gives CDR1 LNHDA, CDR2 SQIVND (reference sequence). The CDR3 is CASSTTAGNQPQHF. For the CDR3, the DNA is TGTGCCAGTAGTACCACAGCGGGGAATCAGCCCCAGCATTTT.

This chain links TRBV29-1 with TRBJ2-3, with D perhaps matching TRBD1 (8 bases). V lost 6 bases, J lost 8 bases, and 18 bases lay in between. Germline CDR1 is SQVTM and CDR2 is ANQGSEA. This CDR3 is built from 13 residues. The chain's CDR3 is CSVWTGRGVTQYF. CDR3 coding DNA: TGCAGCGTGTGGACAGGGAGGGGAGTTACGCAGTATTTT.

In its sample, this clone was seen once. The chain couples TRBV5-1 to TRBJ1-1; TRBD1 matches at 8 bases. The CDR3 is made up of 17 amino acids. Germline CDR1 SGHRS, CDR2 YFSETQ. The trim removed 0 bases at V and 4 bases at J, leaving 11 bases unmatched. The CDR3 loop is CASSLGMTGVYGTEAFF. Here the CDR3 DNA reads TGCGCCAGCAGCTTGGGAATGACAGGGGTTTATGGCACTGAAGCTTTCTTT.

The chain carries TRBV6-2 or TRBV6-3 and TRBJ2-3, with D hard to call. The V end lost 3 bases, the J end lost 2 bases, and 15 bases lay between the germline ends. In germline, CDR1 is MNHEY, CDR2 SVGEGT. The CDR3 is 16 residues long. The CDR3 reads CASSYRGGLYTDTQYF. As DNA, the CDR3 is TGTGCCAGCAGTTATCGTGGCGGTTTATACACAGATACGCAGTATTTT.